This record looks at one T cell receptor (beta chain) sequence and its context. Original methodology: It was from reference gene primer amplification that nucleated cell counts were estimated. Produced via immunoSEQ multiplex PCR; TCRdb's table is partial and in-frame only. V and J calls and clone size come straight from that table; D and trimming were deduced from the DNA. The sample contains roughly 120,000 clones, over 75% of which appear only once. The sample is drawn from a study of blood T cell repertoires in COVID-19. Whole-study context: The United States, Italy and Spain were the sources of the acute and convalescent COVID-19 samples. T cells, B-cell-depleted T cells, or PBMCs provided the cDNA or gDNA that served as material.

V was clipped by 4 bases and J by 0 bases; unmatched bases: 9. CDR1 and CDR2 from the germline V gene are SGHNT and YYREEE (reference sequence). The CDR3 spans 16 residues. This clonotype was obtained from a human donor with active COVID-19. The donor label of this sample is uncertain. The sequenced material came from peripheral blood. V and J are TRBV5-4 and TRBJ1-1; 7 bases are shared with TRBD1. The chain's CDR3 is CASSGAGGLVNTEAFF. CDR3 DNA: TGTGCCAGCAGCGGAGCAGGGGGTTTGGTGAACACTGAAGCTTTCTTT.